This T cell receptor beta chain was observed in a study of blood T cell repertoires in COVID-19. Study details: Acute and convalescent COVID-19 specimens originated in the United States, Italy and Spain. T cells, B-cell-depleted T cells, or PBMCs supplied cDNA or gDNA.

Original analysis: Nucleated cell number was recorded as an estimate derived from reference gene primer amplification. Clones were sequenced by immunoSEQ multiplex PCR, and TCRdb holds only the in-frame ones, with some missing. That table furnishes V, J and clone size, whereas the DNA furnished D and trimming. The table has under 140,000 clones, about 90% seen once. The CDR3 spans 16 residues. Germline V lookup: CDR1 SGDLS, CDR2 YYNGEE. Trimming at V came to 4 bases and at J to 5 bases, leaving 11 bases not matched to a gene. Source material: peripheral blood. The chain carries TRBV9 and TRBJ2-1; 8 positions agree with TRBD2. This TCR was recovered from a human donor in a cohort sampled during active COVID-19. CDR3 sequence (DNA): TGTGCCAGCAGCTGGGGAGGGACTAGGACCCACAATGAGCAGTTCTTC. It specifies CASSWGGTRTHNEQFF.